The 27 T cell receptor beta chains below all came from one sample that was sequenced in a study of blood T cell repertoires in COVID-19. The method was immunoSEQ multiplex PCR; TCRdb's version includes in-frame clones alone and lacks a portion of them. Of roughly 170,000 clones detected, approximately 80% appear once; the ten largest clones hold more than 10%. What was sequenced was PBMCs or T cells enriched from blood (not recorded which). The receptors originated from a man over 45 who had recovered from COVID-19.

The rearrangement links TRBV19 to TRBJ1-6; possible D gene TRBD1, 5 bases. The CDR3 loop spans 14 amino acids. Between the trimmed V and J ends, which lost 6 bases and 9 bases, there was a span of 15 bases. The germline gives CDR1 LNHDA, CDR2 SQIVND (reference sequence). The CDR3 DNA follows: TGTGCCAGTAGACCACAGGTCGGTCGTTCACCCCTCCACTTT. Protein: CASRPQVGRSPLHF.

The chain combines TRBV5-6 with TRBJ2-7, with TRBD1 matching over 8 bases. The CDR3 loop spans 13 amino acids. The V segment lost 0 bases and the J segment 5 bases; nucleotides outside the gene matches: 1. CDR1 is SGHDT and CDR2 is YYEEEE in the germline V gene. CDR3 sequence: CASSLAGGHEQYF. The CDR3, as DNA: TGTGCCAGCAGCTTGGCAGGGGGCCACGAGCAGTACTTC.

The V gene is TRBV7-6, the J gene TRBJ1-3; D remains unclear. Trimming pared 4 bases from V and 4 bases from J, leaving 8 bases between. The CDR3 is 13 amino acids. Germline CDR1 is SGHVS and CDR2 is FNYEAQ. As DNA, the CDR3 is TGTGCCAGCAGCTGGGAGCCCGGAAACACCATATATTTT. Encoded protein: CASSWEPGNTIYF.

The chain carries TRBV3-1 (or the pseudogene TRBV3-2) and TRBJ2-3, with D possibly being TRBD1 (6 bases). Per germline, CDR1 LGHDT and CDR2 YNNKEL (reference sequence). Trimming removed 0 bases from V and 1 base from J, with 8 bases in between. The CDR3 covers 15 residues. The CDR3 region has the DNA TGTGCCAGCAGCCAAGATCGACAGGGCACAGATACGCAGTATTTT. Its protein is CASSQDRQGTDTQYF.

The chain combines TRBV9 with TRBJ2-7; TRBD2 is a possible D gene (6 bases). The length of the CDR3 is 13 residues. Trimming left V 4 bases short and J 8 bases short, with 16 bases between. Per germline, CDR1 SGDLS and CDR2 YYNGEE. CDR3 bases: TGTGCCAGCAGCTCTGGACCGGGGACTCAGCAGTACTTC. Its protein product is CASSSGPGTQQYF.

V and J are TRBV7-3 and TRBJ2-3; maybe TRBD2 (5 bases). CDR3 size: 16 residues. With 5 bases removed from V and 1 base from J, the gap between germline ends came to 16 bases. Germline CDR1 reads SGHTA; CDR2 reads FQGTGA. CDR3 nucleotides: TGTGCCAGCAGCGCAGGACTGTTCTCTGGCACAGATACGCAGTATTTT. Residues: CASSAGLFSGTDTQYF.

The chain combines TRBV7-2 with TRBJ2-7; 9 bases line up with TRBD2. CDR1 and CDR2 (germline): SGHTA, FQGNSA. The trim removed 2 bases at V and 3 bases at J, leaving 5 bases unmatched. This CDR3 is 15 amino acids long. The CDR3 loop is CASSLPSGASYEQYF. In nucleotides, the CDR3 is TGTGCCAGCAGCTTACCTAGCGGGGCCAGCTACGAGCAGTACTTC.

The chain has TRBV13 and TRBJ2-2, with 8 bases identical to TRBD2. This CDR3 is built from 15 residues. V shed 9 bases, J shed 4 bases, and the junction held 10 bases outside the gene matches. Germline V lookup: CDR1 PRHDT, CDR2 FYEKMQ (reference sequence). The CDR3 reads CASSQPGGTTGELFF. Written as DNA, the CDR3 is TGTGCCAGTAGTCAACCGGGGGGGACCACCGGGGAGCTGTTTTTT.

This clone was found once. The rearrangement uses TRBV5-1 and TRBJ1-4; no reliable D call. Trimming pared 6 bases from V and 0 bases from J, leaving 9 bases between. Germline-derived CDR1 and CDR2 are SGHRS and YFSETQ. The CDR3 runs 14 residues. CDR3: CASTTGSTNEKLFF. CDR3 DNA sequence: TGCGCCAGCACCACGGGATCAACTAATGAAAAACTGTTTTTT.

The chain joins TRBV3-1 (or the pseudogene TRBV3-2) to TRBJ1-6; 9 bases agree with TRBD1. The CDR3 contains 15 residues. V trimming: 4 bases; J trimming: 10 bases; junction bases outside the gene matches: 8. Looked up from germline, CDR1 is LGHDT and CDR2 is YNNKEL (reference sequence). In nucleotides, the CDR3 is TGTGCCAGCAGCCGCCAACCGGGACAGGGATCACCCCTCCACTTT. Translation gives CASSRQPGQGSPLHF.

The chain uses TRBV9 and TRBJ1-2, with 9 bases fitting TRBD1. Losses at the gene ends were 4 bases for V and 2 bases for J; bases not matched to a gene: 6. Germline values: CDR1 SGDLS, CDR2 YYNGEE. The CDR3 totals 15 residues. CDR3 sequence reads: CASSITGQGNYGYTF. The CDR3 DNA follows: TGTGCCAGCAGCATAACGGGACAGGGAAACTATGGCTACACCTTC.

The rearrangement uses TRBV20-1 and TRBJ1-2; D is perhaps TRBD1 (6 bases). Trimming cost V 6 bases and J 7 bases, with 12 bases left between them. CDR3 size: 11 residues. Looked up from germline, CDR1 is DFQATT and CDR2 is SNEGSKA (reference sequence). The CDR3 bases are TGCAGTGCCGCGGGAGGGGGTGGCTACACCTTC. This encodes CSAAGGGGYTF.

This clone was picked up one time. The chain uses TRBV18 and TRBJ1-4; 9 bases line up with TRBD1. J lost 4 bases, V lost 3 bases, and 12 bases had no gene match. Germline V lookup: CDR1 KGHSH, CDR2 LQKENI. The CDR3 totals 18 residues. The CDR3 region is CASSPRDRATNFNEKLFF. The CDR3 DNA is TGTGCCAGCTCACCCCGGGACAGGGCCACTAATTTTAATGAAAAACTGTTTTTT. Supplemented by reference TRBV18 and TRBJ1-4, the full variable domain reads NAGVMQNPRHLVRRRGQEARLRCSPMKGHSHVYWYRQLPEEGLKFMVYLQKENIIDESGMPKERFSAEFPKEGPSILRIQQVVRGDSAAYFCASSPRDRATNFNEKLFFGSGTQLSVL.

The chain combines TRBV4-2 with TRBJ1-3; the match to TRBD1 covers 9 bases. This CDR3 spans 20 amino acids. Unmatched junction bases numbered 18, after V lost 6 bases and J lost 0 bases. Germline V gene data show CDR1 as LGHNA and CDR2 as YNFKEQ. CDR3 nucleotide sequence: TGTGCCAGCAGTCCAAACAGTGGTGGGACAGGGCTCCTCTCTGGAAACACCATATATTTT. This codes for CASSPNSGGTGLLSGNTIYF.

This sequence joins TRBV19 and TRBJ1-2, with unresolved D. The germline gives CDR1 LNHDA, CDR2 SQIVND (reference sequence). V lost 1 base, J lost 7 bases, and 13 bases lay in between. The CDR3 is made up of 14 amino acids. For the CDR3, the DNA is TGTGCCAGTAGTATAGGTCAGGCAATCGGTGGCTACACCTTC. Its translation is CASSIGQAIGGYTF.

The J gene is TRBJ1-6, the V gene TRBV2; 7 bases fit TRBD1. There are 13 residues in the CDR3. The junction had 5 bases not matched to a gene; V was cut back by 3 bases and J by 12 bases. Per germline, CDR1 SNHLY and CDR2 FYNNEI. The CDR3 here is CASSEAGGKPLHF. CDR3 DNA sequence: TGTGCCAGCAGTGAGGCAGGGGGGAAACCCCTCCACTTT.

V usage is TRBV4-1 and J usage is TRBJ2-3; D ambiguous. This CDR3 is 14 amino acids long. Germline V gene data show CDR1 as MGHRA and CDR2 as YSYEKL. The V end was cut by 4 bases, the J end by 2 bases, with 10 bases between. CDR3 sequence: CASSRQTYTDTQYF. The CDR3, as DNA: TGCGCCAGCAGCCGGCAGACTTACACAGATACGCAGTATTTT.

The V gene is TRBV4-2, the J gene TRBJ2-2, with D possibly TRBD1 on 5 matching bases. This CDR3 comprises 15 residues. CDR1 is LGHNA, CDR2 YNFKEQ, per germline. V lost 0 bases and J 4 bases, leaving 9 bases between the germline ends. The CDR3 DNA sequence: TGTGCCAGCAGCCAAGATGGGGCAGGCACCGGGGAGCTGTTTTTT. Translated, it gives CASSQDGAGTGELFF.

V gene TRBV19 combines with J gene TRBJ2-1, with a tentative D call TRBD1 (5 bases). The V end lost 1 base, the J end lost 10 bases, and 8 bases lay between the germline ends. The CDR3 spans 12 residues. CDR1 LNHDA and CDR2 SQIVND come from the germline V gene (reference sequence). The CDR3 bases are TGTGCCAGTAGTATAGCAGGGCAGGAGCAGTTCTTC. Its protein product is CASSIAGQEQFF.

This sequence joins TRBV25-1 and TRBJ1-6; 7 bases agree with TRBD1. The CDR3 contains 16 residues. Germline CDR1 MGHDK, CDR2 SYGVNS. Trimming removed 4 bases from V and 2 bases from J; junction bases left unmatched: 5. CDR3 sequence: CASSGDRATYNSPLHF. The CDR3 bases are TGTGCCAGCAGTGGAGACAGGGCTACCTATAATTCACCCCTCCACTTT.

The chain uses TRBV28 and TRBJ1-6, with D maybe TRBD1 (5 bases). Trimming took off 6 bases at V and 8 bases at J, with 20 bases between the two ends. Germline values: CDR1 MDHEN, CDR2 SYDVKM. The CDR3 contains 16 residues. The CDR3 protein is CASRPRDSLSDSPLHF. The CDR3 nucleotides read TGTGCCAGCAGGCCCCGGGACTCACTCTCTGATTCACCCCTCCACTTT.

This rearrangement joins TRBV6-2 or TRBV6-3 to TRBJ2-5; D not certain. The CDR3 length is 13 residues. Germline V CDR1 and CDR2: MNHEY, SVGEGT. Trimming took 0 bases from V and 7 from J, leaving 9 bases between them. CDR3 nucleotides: TGTGCCAGCAGTTACTCGATAGCTGGGACCCAGTACTTC. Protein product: CASSYSIAGTQYF.

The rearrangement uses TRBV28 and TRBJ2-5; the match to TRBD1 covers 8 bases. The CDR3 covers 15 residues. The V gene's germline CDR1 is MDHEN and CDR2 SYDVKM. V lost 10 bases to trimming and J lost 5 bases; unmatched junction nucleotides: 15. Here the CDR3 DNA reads TGTGCCACCGGGTCCCGGACAGGGCTCGCGGAGACCCAGTACTTC. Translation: CATGSRTGLAETQYF.

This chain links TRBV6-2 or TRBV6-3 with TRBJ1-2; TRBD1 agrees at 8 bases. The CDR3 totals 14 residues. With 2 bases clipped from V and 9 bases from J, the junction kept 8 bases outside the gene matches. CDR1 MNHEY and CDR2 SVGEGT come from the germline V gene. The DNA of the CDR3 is TGTGCCAGCAGTTACCAACGACAGGGGTTACGCTACACCTTC. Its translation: CASSYQRQGLRYTF.

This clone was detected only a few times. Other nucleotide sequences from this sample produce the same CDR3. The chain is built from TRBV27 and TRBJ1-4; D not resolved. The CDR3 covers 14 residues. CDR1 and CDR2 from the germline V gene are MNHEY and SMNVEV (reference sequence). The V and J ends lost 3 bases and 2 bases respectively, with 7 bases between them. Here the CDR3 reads CASSFSGTNEKLFF. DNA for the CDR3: TGTGCCAGCAGTTTTTCCGGGACTAATGAAAAACTGTTTTTT.

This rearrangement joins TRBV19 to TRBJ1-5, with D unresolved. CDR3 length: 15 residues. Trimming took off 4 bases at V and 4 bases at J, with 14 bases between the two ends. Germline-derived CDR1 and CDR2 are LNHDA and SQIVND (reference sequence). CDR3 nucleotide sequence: TGTGCCAGTAGTACCGGGCGGGGAGAAAATCAGCCCCAGCATTTT. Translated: CASSTGRGENQPQHF.

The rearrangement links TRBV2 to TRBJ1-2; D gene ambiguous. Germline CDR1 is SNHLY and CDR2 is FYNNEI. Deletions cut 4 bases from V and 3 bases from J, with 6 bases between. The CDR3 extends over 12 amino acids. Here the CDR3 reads CASSVRDYGYTF. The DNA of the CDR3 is TGTGCCAGCAGTGTCCGGGACTATGGCTACACCTTC.